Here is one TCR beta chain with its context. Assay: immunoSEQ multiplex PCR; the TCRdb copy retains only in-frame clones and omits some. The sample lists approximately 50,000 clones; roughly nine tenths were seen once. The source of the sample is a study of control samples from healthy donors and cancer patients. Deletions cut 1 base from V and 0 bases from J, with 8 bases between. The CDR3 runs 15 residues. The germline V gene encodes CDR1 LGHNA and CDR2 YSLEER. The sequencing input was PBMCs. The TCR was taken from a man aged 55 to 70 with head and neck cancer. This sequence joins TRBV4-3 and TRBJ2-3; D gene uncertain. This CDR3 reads CASSQALASTDTQYF. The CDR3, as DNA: TGCGCCAGCAGCCAAGCCCTGGCTAGCACAGATACGCAGTATTTT.